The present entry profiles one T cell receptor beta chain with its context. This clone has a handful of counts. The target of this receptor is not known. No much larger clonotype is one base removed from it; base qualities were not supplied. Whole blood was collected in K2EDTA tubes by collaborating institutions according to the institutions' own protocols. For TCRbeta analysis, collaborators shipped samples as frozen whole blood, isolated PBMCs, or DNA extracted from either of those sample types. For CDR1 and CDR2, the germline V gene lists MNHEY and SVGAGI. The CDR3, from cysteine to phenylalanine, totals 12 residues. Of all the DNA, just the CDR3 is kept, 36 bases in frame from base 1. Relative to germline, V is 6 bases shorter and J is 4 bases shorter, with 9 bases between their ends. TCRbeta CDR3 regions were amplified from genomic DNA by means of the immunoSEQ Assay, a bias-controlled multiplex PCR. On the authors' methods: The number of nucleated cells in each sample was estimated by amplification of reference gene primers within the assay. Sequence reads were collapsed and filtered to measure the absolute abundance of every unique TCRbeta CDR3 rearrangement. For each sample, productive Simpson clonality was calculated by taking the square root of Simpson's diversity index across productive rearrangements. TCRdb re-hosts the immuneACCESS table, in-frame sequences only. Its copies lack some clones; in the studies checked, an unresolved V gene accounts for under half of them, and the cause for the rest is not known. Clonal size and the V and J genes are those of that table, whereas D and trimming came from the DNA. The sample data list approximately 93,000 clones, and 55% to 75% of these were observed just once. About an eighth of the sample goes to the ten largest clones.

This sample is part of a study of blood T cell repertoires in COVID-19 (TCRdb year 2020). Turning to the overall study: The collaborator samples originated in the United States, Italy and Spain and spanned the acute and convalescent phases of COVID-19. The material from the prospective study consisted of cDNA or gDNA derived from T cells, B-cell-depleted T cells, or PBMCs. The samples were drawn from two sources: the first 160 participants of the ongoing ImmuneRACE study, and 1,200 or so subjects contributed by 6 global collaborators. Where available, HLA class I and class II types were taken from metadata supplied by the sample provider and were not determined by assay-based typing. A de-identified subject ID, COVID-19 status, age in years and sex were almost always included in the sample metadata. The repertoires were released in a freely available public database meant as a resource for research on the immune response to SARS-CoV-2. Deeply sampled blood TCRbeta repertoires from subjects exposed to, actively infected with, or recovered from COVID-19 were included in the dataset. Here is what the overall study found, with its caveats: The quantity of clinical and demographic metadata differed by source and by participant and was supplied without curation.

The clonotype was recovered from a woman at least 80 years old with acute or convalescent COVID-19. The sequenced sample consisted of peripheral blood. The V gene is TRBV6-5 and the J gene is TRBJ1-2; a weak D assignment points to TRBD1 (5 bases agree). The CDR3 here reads CASRRGGYGYTF. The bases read TGTGCCAGCAGGAGGGGAGGCTATGGCTACACCTTC.